Below, 26 T cell receptor beta chains from the same sample are listed, as sequenced in a study of blood T cell repertoires in COVID-19. The protocol was immunoSEQ multiplex PCR, while the TCRdb copy is restricted to in-frame clones and leaves out a portion. Of 90,000 to 140,000 clones in the sample, around 76% were seen once. The sample consisted of peripheral blood. The receptors derive from a woman in her seventies with acute or convalescent COVID-19.

This chain links TRBV28 with TRBJ2-3; TRBD2 matches 10 bases. J gave up 9 bases and V 5 bases, and 8 bases lay outside the gene matches. The CDR3 covers 14 residues. Per the germline V gene, CDR1 is MDHEN and CDR2 is SYDVKM. The CDR3 loop reads CASSRTAGGRTQYF. The CDR3, as DNA: TGTGCCAGCAGTAGAACAGCGGGGGGGCGAACGCAGTATTTT.

The chain uses TRBV29-1 and TRBJ1-2, with D perhaps matching TRBD1 (6 bases). The CDR3 covers 12 residues. Trimming removed 6 bases from V and 8 bases from J, with 16 bases in between. Germline V gene data show CDR1 as SQVTM and CDR2 as ANQGSEA. CDR3 coding DNA: TGCAGCGTCTATGCAGGGGAAGACGGCTACACCTTC. It specifies CSVYAGEDGYTF.

The rearrangement links TRBV12-5 to TRBJ2-2, with 12 bases lining up with TRBD2. The CDR3 covers 16 residues. Unmatched junction bases numbered 5, after V lost 5 bases and J lost 4 bases. Germline V gene sequence: CDR1 LGHNT, CDR2 FRNRAP. The CDR3 loop reads CASGRLAGDFTGELFF. CDR3 nucleotides: TGTGCTAGTGGTCGACTAGCGGGGGACTTCACCGGGGAGCTGTTTTTT.

The chain links TRBV7-2 to TRBJ1-1; D not certain. Germline CDR1 is SGHTA and CDR2 is FQGNSA. This CDR3 is built from 10 residues. Trimming took off 1 base at V and 10 bases at J, with 4 bases between the two ends. CDR3 sequence (DNA): TGTGCCAGCAGCTTAGAGCTAGCTTTCTTT. Translating gives CASSLELAFF.

V is TRBV12-3 or TRBV12-4 and J is TRBJ1-1; D not resolved. This CDR3 spans 13 amino acids. V was cut by 7 bases and J by 0 bases, with 9 bases left in between. CDR3 protein: CASTLSLNTEAFF. The CDR3 bases are TGTGCCAGCACCTTGTCCTTGAACACTGAAGCTTTCTTT.

The rearrangement uses TRBV18 and TRBJ1-5, with TRBD1 as a possible D gene (5 bases). The germline V and J ends were trimmed by 4 bases and 5 bases, with 9 bases remaining between them. The CDR3 is made up of 13 amino acids. Germline V gene lookup returns CDR1 KGHSH and CDR2 LQKENI. The CDR3, as DNA: TGTGCCAGCTCACGGCAGGGCGATCAGCCCCAGCATTTT. It codes for CASSRQGDQPQHF.

Only a few counts were recorded for this clone. The gene calls are TRBV19 and TRBJ1-5; 7 bases map to TRBD1. The CDR3 runs 15 residues. V was clipped by 5 bases and J by 7 bases; unmatched bases: 11. Germline values: CDR1 LNHDA, CDR2 SQIVND (reference sequence). The CDR3 sequence is CASSADPGGQQPQHF. The CDR3 coding sequence is TGTGCCAGTAGTGCGGATCCAGGGGGACAGCAGCCCCAGCATTTT.

In the case of this clone: Other DNA sequences from this sample encode an identical CDR3 as well. The chain recombines TRBV6-5 with TRBJ1-5; D is perhaps TRBD1 (6 bases). V was clipped by 6 bases and J by 3 bases, with 9 bases between them. The CDR3 runs 13 residues. Germline V gene data show CDR1 as MNHEY and CDR2 as SVGAGI. CDR3 in DNA: TGTGCCAGCAGCCAGGGGAACAATCAGCCCCAGCATTTT. Protein product: CASSQGNNQPQHF.

The rearrangement joins TRBV5-4 to TRBJ1-6; perhaps TRBD1 as D (5 bases). The V gene's germline CDR1 is SGHNT and CDR2 YYREEE (reference sequence). This CDR3 is built from 15 residues. V was pared by 0 bases and J by 4 bases, with 8 bases between. CDR3 sequence (DNA): TGTGCCAGCAGCTTGGACAGGTTTTATAATTCACCCCTCCACTTT. Amino acid sequence: CASSLDRFYNSPLHF.

The V gene is TRBV4-1, the J gene TRBJ2-7; tentatively, D is TRBD1 (6 bases). CDR1 and CDR2 (germline): MGHRA, YSYEKL. The V and J ends lost 5 bases and 3 bases respectively, with 20 bases between them. This CDR3 is built from 16 residues. In DNA form, the CDR3 reads TGCGCCAGCAGCTCCCTAAGCGGACAGTCGTTCTACGAGCAGTACTTC. As protein: CASSSLSGQSFYEQYF.

The CDR3 DNA sequence: TGCGCCAGCAGCTTATCCGGACAGGGATCCTATGGCTACACCTTC. It encodes CASSLSGQGSYGYTF. The rearrangement uses TRBV5-1 and TRBJ1-2; 8 bases align to TRBD1. The V gene's germline CDR1 is SGHRS and CDR2 YFSETQ. V shed 2 bases and J 4 bases; nucleotides not matched to a gene: 7. This CDR3 has 15 residues.

This clone was observed once. This chain connects TRBV27 to TRBJ2-4; TRBD1 matches at 9 bases. This CDR3 has 17 residues. With 2 bases clipped from V and 7 bases from J, the junction kept 12 bases outside the gene matches. Germline loops: CDR1 MNHEY, CDR2 SMNVEV (reference sequence). The CDR3 bases are TGTGCCAGCAGTTTACGGGGGACAGGGTGGGGAAGGAACATTCAGTACTTC. Its translation: CASSLRGTGWGRNIQYF.

The rearrangement uses TRBV9 and TRBJ2-7, with D possibly being TRBD2 (6 bases). Germline V lookup: CDR1 SGDLS, CDR2 YYNGEE. This CDR3 has 14 amino acids. Deletions cut 2 bases from V and 3 bases from J, with 12 bases between. This CDR3 is CASSVAGRGYEQYF. The CDR3 DNA follows: TGTGCCAGCAGCGTCGCCGGGAGAGGCTACGAGCAGTACTTC.

This sequence joins TRBV7-6 and TRBJ1-6; a weak D match, TRBD1 (6 bases). Trimming took 5 bases from V and 5 from J, leaving 10 bases between them. CDR1 and CDR2 (germline): SGHVS, FNYEAQ. This CDR3 has 14 amino acids. The CDR3 region is CASSPQGNNSPLHF. The CDR3 DNA reads TGTGCCAGCAGCCCCCAGGGGAATAATTCACCCCTCCACTTT.

The rearrangement joins TRBV10-3 to TRBJ2-2; the D gene is possibly TRBD1 (5 bases). V lost 6 bases to trimming and J lost 2 bases, with 10 bases between them. CDR3 length equals 14 residues. The germline gives CDR1 ENHRY, CDR2 SYGVKD. In nucleotides, the CDR3 is TGTGCCATCAGGGACACGTCTAACACCGGGGAGCTGTTTTTT. Translation gives CAIRDTSNTGELFF.

This clone was counted between two and nine times. The chain links TRBV3-1 (or the pseudogene TRBV3-2) to TRBJ1-6; D is perhaps TRBD1 (6 bases). The CDR3 runs to 15 residues. V was shortened by 0 bases and J by 9 bases, with 12 bases between the two germline ends. Germline V lookup: CDR1 LGHDT, CDR2 YNNKEL (reference sequence). Written as DNA, the CDR3 is TGTGCCAGCAGCCAAGAGGGACACAGGATTTCACCCCTCCACTTT. This sequence encodes CASSQEGHRISPLHF.

The rearrangement uses TRBV25-1 and TRBJ1-3; D unclear. This CDR3 spans 14 amino acids. Trimming took off 5 bases at V and 0 bases at J, with 8 bases between the two ends. CDR1 is MGHDK and CDR2 is SYGVNS in the germline V gene. CDR3 residues: CASSREDSGNTIYF. The CDR3 DNA follows: TGTGCCAGCAGTAGAGAAGACTCTGGAAACACCATATATTTT. Combining the CDR3 with reference TRBV25-1 and TRBJ1-3 gives the whole variable domain EADIYQTPRYLVIGTGKKITLECSQTMGHDKMYWYQQDPGMELHLIHYSYGVNSTEKGDLSSESTVSRIRTEHFPLTLESARPSHTSQYLCASSREDSGNTIYFGEGSWLTVV.

This clone appeared once. This chain connects TRBV5-4 to TRBJ1-2; perhaps TRBD1 as D (6 bases). Germline CDR1 is SGHNT and CDR2 is YYREEE (reference sequence). The CDR3 sequence is 12 residues long. Trimming removed 4 bases at V and 4 bases at J, with 8 bases between. CDR3 coding DNA: TGTGCCAGCAGCGCCAGGGGCTATGGCTACACCTTC. Translated: CASSARGYGYTF. Drawing the rest from reference TRBV5-4 and TRBJ1-2, the complete variable domain is ETGVTQSPTHLIKTRGQQVTLRCSSQSGHNTVSWYQQALGQGPQFIFQYYREEENGRGNFPPRFSGLQFPNYSSELNVNALELDDSALYLCASSARGYGYTFGSGTRLTVV.

This clone has just a few counts. J is TRBJ1-2 and V is TRBV28, with D maybe TRBD1 (5 bases). The germline gives CDR1 MDHEN, CDR2 SYDVKM. CDR3 length equals 13 residues. V lost 8 bases and J lost 0, with 10 bases in between. CDR3 DNA sequence: TGTGCCAGCCAGGGTGCCCCTAACTATGGCTACACCTTC. This codes for CASQGAPNYGYTF.

This clone was seen just once. This sequence joins TRBV5-1 and TRBJ1-1, with D possibly being TRBD1 (6 bases). The CDR3 is 13 residues long. Germline assignment: CDR1 SGHRS and CDR2 YFSETQ. V was pared by 0 bases and J by 5 bases, with 8 bases between. The CDR3 bases are TGCGCCAGCAGCTTGGGCAGGGGAACTGAAGCTTTCTTT. Its translation is CASSLGRGTEAFF.

The genes are TRBV7-9 and TRBJ2-1; TRBD2 matches 12 bases. CDR1 and CDR2 from the germline V gene are SEHNR and FQNEAQ (reference sequence). This CDR3 comprises 16 residues. Trimming at V came to 3 bases and at J to 9 bases, leaving 9 bases not matched to a gene. This chain's CDR3 is CASSFLTSGGRGEQFF. In DNA, the CDR3 is TGTGCCAGCAGCTTCCTTACTAGCGGGGGGCGGGGTGAGCAGTTCTTC.

The J gene is TRBJ2-7, the V gene TRBV20-1; 7 bases map to TRBD1. V was pared by 3 bases and J by 0 bases, with 5 bases of the junction left unmatched. The germline V gene encodes CDR1 DFQATT and CDR2 SNEGSKA (reference sequence). This CDR3 is built from 14 residues. The CDR3 region has the DNA TGCAGTGCTAGTATTGGGGACAGCTCCTACGAGCAGTACTTC. Amino acid sequence: CSASIGDSSYEQYF.

This clone is a singleton in its sample. The chain uses TRBV5-6 and TRBJ2-1; D might be TRBD1 (6 bases). Looked up from germline, CDR1 is SGHDT and CDR2 is YYEEEE. CDR3 length equals 15 residues. V lost 4 bases and J 3 bases, leaving 14 bases between the germline ends. The CDR3 here is CASSPRDKRYNEQFF. The DNA for the CDR3 is TGTGCCAGCAGCCCCCGGGACAAACGCTACAATGAGCAGTTCTTC. The whole variable domain, remainder taken from reference TRBV5-6 and TRBJ2-1, is DAGVTQSPTHLIKTRGQQVTLRCSPKSGHDTVSWYQQALGQGPQFIFQYYEEEERQRGNFPDRFSGHQFPNYSSELNVNALLLGDSALYLCASSPRDKRYNEQFFGPGTRLTVL.

This clone was found a few times. This chain connects TRBV30 to TRBJ1-5; D remains unclear. V gave up 3 bases and J gave up 2 bases, with 14 bases separating them. The CDR3 has 15 residues. The germline gives CDR1 GTSNPN, CDR2 SVGIG (reference sequence). CDR3 in amino acids: CAWSALLFGNQPQHF. The DNA of the CDR3 is TGTGCCTGGAGCGCGCTATTGTTTGGCAATCAGCCCCAGCATTTT.

V is TRBV30 and J is TRBJ1-5; 9 nucleotides line up with TRBD1. Germline-derived CDR1 and CDR2 are GTSNPN and SVGIG (reference sequence). With 4 bases clipped from V and 4 bases from J, the junction kept 5 bases outside the gene matches. The CDR3 runs 14 residues. CDR3 sequence: CAWNDRGRNQPQHF. The CDR3 DNA reads as TGTGCCTGGAATGACAGGGGGAGAAATCAGCCCCAGCATTTT.

The gene calls are TRBV3-1 (or the pseudogene TRBV3-2) and TRBJ2-7; a possible D gene is TRBD2 (6 bases). The length of the CDR3 is 14 residues. CDR1 and CDR2 from the germline V gene are LGHDT and YNNKEL (reference sequence). Trimming cost V 2 bases and J 2 bases, with 10 bases left between them. In DNA, the CDR3 is TGTGCCAGCAGCCAACTAGCGTATACCTACGAGCAGTACTTC. It is translated as CASSQLAYTYEQYF.